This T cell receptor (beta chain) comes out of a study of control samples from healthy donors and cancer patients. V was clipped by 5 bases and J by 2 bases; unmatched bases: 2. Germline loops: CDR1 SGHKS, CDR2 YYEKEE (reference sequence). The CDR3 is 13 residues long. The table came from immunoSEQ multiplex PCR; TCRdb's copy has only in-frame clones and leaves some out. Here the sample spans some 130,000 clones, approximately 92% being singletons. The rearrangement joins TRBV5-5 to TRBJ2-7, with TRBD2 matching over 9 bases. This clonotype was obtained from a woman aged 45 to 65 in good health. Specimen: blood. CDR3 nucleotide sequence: TGTGCCAGCAGGCTAGCGGGGCCCTACGAGCAGTACTTC. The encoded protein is CASRLAGPYEQYF.